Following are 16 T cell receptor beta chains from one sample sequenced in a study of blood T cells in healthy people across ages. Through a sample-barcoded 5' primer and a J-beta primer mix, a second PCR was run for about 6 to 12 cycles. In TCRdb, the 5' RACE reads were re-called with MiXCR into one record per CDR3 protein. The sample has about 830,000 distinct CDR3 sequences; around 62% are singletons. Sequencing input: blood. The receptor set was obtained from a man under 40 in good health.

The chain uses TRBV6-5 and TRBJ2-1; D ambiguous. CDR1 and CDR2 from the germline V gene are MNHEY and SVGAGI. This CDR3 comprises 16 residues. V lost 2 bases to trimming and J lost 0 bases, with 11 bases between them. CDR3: CASSYRQTSSYNEQFF. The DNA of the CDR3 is TGTGCCAGCAGTTACAGGCAGACCAGCTCCTACAATGAGCAGTTCTTC.

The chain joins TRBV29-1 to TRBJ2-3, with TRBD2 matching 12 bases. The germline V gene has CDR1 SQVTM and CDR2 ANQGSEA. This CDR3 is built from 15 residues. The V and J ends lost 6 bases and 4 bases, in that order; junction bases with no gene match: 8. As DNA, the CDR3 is TGCAGCGTAGACCGACTAGCGGGGGTGTCAGATACGCAGTATTTT. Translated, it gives CSVDRLAGVSDTQYF.

The CDR3 DNA reads TGCGCCAGCAGCCAAGATCGGGGGGGTAACACCGGGGAGCTGTTTTTT. Its translation: CASSQDRGGNTGELFF. The chain couples TRBV4-3 to TRBJ2-2, with 8 bases lining up with TRBD2. The germline CDR1 and CDR2 sequences are LGHNA and YSLEER. This CDR3 is 16 amino acids long. The trim removed 0 bases at V and 2 bases at J, leaving 2 bases unmatched.

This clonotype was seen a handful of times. The CDR3 nucleotides read TGTGCCAGCAGTCCAGCCACGGGGACCTCCTACAATGAGCAGTTCTTC. This translates into CASSPATGTSYNEQFF. The J gene is TRBJ2-1, the V gene TRBV9; TRBD1 or TRBD2 may be the D gene (5 bases each). CDR1 and CDR2 from the germline V gene are SGDLS and YYNGEE. The CDR3 covers 16 residues. V was cut by 5 bases and J by 0 bases, with 15 bases left in between.

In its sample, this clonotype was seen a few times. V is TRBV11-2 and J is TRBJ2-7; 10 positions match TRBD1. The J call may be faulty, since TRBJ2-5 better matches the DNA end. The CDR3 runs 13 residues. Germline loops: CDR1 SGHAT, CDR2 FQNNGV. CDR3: CASRGTGEETQYF. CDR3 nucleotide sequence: TGTGCCAGCAGGGGGACAGGGGAAGAGACCCAGTACTTC.

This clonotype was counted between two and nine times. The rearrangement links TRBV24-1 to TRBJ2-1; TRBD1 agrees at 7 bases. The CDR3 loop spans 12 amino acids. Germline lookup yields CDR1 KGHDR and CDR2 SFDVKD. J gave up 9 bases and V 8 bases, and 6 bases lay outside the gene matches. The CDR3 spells CATTDRESEQFF. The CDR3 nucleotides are TGTGCCACCACAGACAGGGAAAGTGAGCAGTTCTTC.

The CDR3 nucleotides read TGTGCCAGCAGCGCAGATCTAGGGAATTCACCCCTCCACTTT. It is translated as CASSADLGNSPLHF. This chain links TRBV7-2 with TRBJ1-6; no definite D call. The germline V and J ends were trimmed by 5 bases and 7 bases, with 12 bases remaining between them. Per germline, CDR1 SGHTA and CDR2 FQGNSA. The CDR3 extends over 14 amino acids.

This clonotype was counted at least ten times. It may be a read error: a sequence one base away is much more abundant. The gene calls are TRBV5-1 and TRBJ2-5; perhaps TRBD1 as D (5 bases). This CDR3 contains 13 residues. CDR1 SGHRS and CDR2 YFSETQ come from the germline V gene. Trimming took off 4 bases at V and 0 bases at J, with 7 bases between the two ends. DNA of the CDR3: TGCGCCAGCAGCGTGGACAACCAAGAGACCCAGTACTTC. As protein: CASSVDNQETQYF.

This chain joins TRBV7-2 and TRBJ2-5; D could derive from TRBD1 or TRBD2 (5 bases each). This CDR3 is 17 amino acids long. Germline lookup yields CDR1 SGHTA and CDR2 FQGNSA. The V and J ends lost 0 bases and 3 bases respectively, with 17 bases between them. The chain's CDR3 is CASSLALGPRGEETQYF. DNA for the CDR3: TGTGCCAGCAGCTTAGCCCTGGGACCCCGGGGTGAAGAGACCCAGTACTTC.

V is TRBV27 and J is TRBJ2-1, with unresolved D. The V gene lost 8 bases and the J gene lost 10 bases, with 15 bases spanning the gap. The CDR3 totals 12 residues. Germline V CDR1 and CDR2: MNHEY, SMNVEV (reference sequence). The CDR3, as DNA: TGTGCCAGCCAATTCATATCAGGCGAGCAGTTCTTC. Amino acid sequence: CASQFISGEQFF.

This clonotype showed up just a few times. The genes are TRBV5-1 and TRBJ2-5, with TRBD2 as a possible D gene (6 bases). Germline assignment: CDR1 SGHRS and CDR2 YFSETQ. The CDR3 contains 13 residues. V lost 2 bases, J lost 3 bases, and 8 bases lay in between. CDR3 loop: CASSFPSEETQYF. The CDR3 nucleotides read TGCGCCAGCAGCTTCCCTAGCGAAGAGACCCAGTACTTC. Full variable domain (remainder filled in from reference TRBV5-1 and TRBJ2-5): KAGVTQTPRYLIKTRGQQVTLSCSPISGHRSVSWYQQTPGQGLQFLFEYFSETQRNKGNFPGRFSGRQFSNSRSEMNVSTLELGDSALYLCASSFPSEETQYFGPGTRLLVL.

CDR3 protein: CASKGDSKNIQYF. In DNA form, the CDR3 reads TGTGCCAGCAAAGGGGACTCCAAAAACATTCAGTACTTC. This chain connects TRBV28 to TRBJ2-4; the D gene is possibly TRBD2 (6 bases). V was trimmed by 7 bases and J by 2 bases, leaving 9 bases between them. The germline CDR1 and CDR2 sequences are MDHEN and SYDVKM. The CDR3 is made up of 13 amino acids.

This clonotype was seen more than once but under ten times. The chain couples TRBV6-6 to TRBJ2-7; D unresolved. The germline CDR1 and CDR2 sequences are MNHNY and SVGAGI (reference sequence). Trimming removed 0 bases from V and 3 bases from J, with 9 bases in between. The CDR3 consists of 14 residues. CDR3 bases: TGTGCCAGCAGTTACTCAGCGCCCCTCTACGAGCAGTACTTC. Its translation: CASSYSAPLYEQYF.

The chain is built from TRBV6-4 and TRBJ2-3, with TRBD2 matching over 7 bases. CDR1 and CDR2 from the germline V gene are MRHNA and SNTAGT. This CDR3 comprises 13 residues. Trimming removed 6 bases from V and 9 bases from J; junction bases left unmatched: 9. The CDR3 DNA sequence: TGTGCCAGCAGCGAGGGAAGGGAGGGGACGCAGTATTTT. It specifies CASSEGREGTQYF.

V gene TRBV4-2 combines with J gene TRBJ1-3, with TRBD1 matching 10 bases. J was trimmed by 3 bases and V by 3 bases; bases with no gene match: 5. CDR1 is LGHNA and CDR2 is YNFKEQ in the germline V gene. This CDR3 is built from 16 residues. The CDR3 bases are TGTGCCAGCAGCCAGCCCCGGGACAGGGGTGGAAACACCATATATTTT. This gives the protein CASSQPRDRGGNTIYF.

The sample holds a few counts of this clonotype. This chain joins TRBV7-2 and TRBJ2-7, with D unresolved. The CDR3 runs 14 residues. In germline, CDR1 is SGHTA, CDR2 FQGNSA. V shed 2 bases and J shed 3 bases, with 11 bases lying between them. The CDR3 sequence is CASSLLIGNYEQYF. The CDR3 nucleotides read TGTGCCAGCAGCTTATTGATAGGGAACTACGAGCAGTACTTC. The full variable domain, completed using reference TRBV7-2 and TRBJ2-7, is GAGVSQSPSNKVTEKGKDVELRCDPISGHTALYWYRQSLGQGLEFLIYFQGNSAPDKSGLPSDRFSAERTGGSVSTLTIQRTQQEDSAVYLCASSLLIGNYEQYFGPGTRLTVT.